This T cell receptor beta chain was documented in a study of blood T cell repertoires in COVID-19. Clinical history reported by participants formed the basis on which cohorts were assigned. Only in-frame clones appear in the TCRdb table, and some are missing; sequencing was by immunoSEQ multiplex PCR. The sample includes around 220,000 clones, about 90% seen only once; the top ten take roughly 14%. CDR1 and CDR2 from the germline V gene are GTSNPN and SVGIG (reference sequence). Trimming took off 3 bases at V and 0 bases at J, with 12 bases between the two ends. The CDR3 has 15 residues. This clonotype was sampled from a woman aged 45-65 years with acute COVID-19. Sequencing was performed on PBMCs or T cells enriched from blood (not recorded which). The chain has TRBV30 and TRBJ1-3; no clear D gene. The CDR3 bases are TGTGCCTGGAGGGCCCCGGGGATCTCTGGAAACACCATATATTTT. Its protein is CAWRAPGISGNTIYF.